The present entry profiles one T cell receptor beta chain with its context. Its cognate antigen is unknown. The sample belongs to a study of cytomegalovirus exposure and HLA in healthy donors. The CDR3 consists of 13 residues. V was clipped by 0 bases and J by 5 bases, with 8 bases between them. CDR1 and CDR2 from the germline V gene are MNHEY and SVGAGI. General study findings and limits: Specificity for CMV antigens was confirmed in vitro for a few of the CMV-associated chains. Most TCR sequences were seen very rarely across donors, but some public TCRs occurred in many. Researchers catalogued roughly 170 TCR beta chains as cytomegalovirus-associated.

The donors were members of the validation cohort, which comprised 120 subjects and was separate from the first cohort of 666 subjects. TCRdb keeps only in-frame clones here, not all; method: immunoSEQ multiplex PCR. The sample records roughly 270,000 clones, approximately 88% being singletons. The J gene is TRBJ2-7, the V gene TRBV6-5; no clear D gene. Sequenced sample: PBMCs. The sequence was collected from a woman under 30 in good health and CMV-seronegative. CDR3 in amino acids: CASSYSNGNEQYF. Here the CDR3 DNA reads TGTGCCAGCAGTTACTCGAACGGTAACGAGCAGTACTTC.